This T cell receptor beta chain was recorded in a study of blood T cell repertoires in COVID-19. Study at large: Acute and convalescent COVID-19 samples came from the United States, Italy and Spain. T cells, B-cell-depleted T cells, or PBMCs provided the cDNA or gDNA that served as material.

In the authors' methods: How many nucleated cells were present was estimated from reference gene primer amplification. Method: immunoSEQ multiplex PCR; TCRdb's copy keeps in-frame clones and lacks some. D and trimming come from the DNA, and the V and J calls and clone size come from that table. The data contain roughly 570,000 clones, roughly 91% of them singletons. CDR1 is SQVTM, CDR2 ANQGSEA, per germline. V dropped 0 bases and J dropped 9; count of bases not matched to a gene: 14. This CDR3 region has 15 residues. Seattle enrolled patients during active infection and tracked them longitudinally. This clonotype was obtained from a woman aged 45-65 years with COVID-19, enrolled during active disease. The sample was peripheral blood. The chain has TRBV29-1 and TRBJ2-7, with 7 bases fitting TRBD2. The CDR3 region is CSVEDGRGTGGRQYF. The CDR3 nucleotides are TGCAGCGTTGAAGATGGGCGGGGGACCGGTGGGAGGCAGTACTTC.